What follows is one T cell receptor (beta chain) and its context. Its antigen is currently unknown. A multiplex PCR was run with 60 Vbeta primers and 13 Jbeta primers. Clones were read by immunoSEQ multiplex PCR, and TCRdb kept only the in-frame ones, dropping some. The data show about 120,000 clones, less than 80% seen once. The entry originates in a study of cytomegalovirus exposure and HLA in healthy donors. Study results and limitations: With DRB1 most and HLA-C fewest, TCR association rates differed between HLA loci in a later analysis.

The V end lost 6 bases, the J end lost 3 bases, and 9 bases lay between the germline ends. The CDR3 is made up of 12 amino acids. Looked up from germline, CDR1 is SNHLY and CDR2 is FYNNEI. Nominally healthy donors were sampled, though unrecorded immune exposures were likely. The sequenced material came from PBMCs. This TCR derives from a woman aged 35 to 49 in good health and CMV-seropositive. The rearrangement uses TRBV2 and TRBJ2-7, with no clear D. CDR3 coding DNA: TGTGCCAGCAGCGTGTACAGCTACGAGCAGTACTTC. Amino acids: CASSVYSYEQYF.